This entry lists 8 T cell receptor beta chains sequenced from one sample in a study of shared clonotypes between healthy human individuals. Here immunoSEQ multiplex PCR was the method, and the copy in TCRdb shows in-frame clones only, minus some. The table has 2 million to 2.5 million clones, 95% seen once. The specimen was naive CD4+ T cells sorted from blood. As for subset: CD45RA+ positively selected. Source of these receptors: a man younger than 30 in good health.

J is TRBJ1-1 and V is TRBV18; D might be TRBD1 (5 bases). Trimming removed 0 bases from V and 8 bases from J, with 13 bases in between. Germline lookup yields CDR1 KGHSH and CDR2 LQKENI. CDR3 size: 14 residues. CDR3 nucleotides: TGTGCCAGCTCACCACCGTCAGGGCCGGTGGAAGCTTTCTTT. It encodes CASSPPSGPVEAFF.

Concerning this clone itself: Different DNA sequences within this sample yield the same CDR3. V and J are TRBV28 and TRBJ1-5; 7 bases fit TRBD1. CDR3 length: 14 residues. In germline, CDR1 is MDHEN, CDR2 SYDVKM. With V trimmed by 6 bases and J by 3 bases, 5 bases remained unmatched. As DNA, the CDR3 is TGTGCCAGCAGCTTGGGACAGTTCAATCAGCCCCAGCATTTT. It codes for CASSLGQFNQPQHF. The complete variable domain, with remaining parts taken from reference TRBV28 and TRBJ1-5, reads DVKVTQSSRYLVKRTGEKVFLECVQDMDHENMFWYRQDPGLGLRLIYFSYDVKMKEKGDIPEGYSVSREKKERFSLILESASTNQTSMYLCASSLGQFNQPQHFGDGTRLSIL.

V gene TRBV7-2 combines with J gene TRBJ2-7, with a weak D call TRBD2 (7 bases). The CDR3 extends over 15 amino acids. Germline values: CDR1 SGHTA, CDR2 FQGNSA. Trimming pared 6 bases from V and 3 bases from J, leaving 18 bases between. CDR3 sequence (DNA): TGTGCCAGCAGGCCCCGGGGGGCGGGAGACTACGAGCAGTACTTC. Protein: CASRPRGAGDYEQYF.

This clone has just one count. This chain links TRBV6-5 with TRBJ1-4, with 9 positions matching TRBD1. The CDR3 has 13 amino acids. CDR1 is MNHEY and CDR2 is SVGAGI in the germline V gene. The V segment lost 2 bases and the J segment 8 bases; nucleotides outside the gene matches: 0. DNA of the CDR3: TGTGCCAGCAGTTACGGGACAGGGGAAAAACTGTTTTTT. This sequence encodes CASSYGTGEKLFF.

The chain combines TRBV5-1 with TRBJ2-2; 7 positions match TRBD1. V was pared by 2 bases and J by 5 bases, with 3 bases of the junction left unmatched. This CDR3 spans 14 amino acids. The germline gives CDR1 SGHRS, CDR2 YFSETQ. In DNA form, the CDR3 reads TGCGCCAGCAGCTTCACAGGGGAAACCGGGGAGCTGTTTTTT. This gives the protein CASSFTGETGELFF.

The chain has TRBV21-1 and TRBJ2-7. TRBV21-1 corresponds to a pseudogene. This CDR3 region has 14 residues. The CDR3 nucleotides are TGTGCCAGCAAAGGCAGCTATCCCTCCTACGAGCAGTACTTC. It translates to CASKGSYPSYEQYF.

V usage is TRBV15 and J usage is TRBJ1-5; D is possibly TRBD1 (6 bases). The CDR3 runs to 16 residues. Per the germline V gene, CDR1 is LNHNV and CDR2 is YYDKDF (reference sequence). V was cut by 0 bases and J by 2 bases, with 11 bases left in between. CDR3 protein: CATSREGYRGNQPQHF. The CDR3, as DNA: TGTGCCACCAGCAGAGAAGGGTACAGGGGCAATCAGCCCCAGCATTTT. The full variable domain, in which reference TRBV15 and TRBJ1-5 provide the parts outside the CDR3, is DAMVIQNPRYQVTQFGKPVTLSCSQTLNHNVMYWYQQKSSQAPKLLFHYYDKDFNNEADTPDNFQSRRPNTSFCFLDIRSPGLGDTAMYLCATSREGYRGNQPQHFGDGTRLSIL.

This clone occurred once. The rearrangement links TRBV7-2 to TRBJ2-7, with unresolved D. This CDR3 comprises 15 residues. The V and J ends lost 1 base and 2 bases respectively, with 12 bases between them. Germline-derived CDR1 and CDR2 are SGHTA and FQGNSA. The CDR3 sequence is CASSLVAGSAYEQYF. In nucleotides, the CDR3 is TGTGCCAGCAGCTTAGTGGCAGGTAGTGCCTACGAGCAGTACTTC.